This T cell receptor (beta chain) was sequenced for a study of cytomegalovirus exposure and HLA in healthy donors (dated by TCRdb to 2015 to 2018). Regarding the research as a whole: According to an earlier analysis of 587 of the donors, some 170 million T cells yielded roughly 100 million unique TCR beta sequences and about 300 Gb of sequence data. Genome-wide SNP genotypes for about three fifths of the roughly 670 donors were used in a later genetic analysis, which treated that subset as a discovery cohort. In an earlier analysis of 587 of the donors, high-throughput TCR beta sequencing was used to judge whether each TCR beta V gene segment behaved as functional or pseudogenic. Alongside the repertoire data, information on donor age, sex, ethnicity and CMV serostatus was compiled. Roughly 5 DR-DQ haplotypes were handled as single units for association and clustering because linkage in the cohort was strong. In addition to the first cohort of 666 subjects, a separate validation cohort of approximately 110 different subjects was used. Both class I and class II loci were covered by HLA typing, at four-digit resolution. Across around 400 genotyped donors of the cohort, an average of about 240,000 unique TCR beta nucleotide sequences per donor were sequenced, and roughly 18% of those sequences were non-productive. In a later analysis, previously published TCR beta repertoires from 500 to 750 donors were re-analyzed and high-resolution HLA genotyping was added so that TCR occurrence patterns could be studied. Around 330 gigabases of sequencing data and 70 million to 95 million unique TCR sequences made up an early release that covered approximately 650 HLA-typed donors. Typing coverage varied by locus: roughly 629-630 donors for A, B, C, DRB1 and DQB1; under 550 for DQA1; about 600 for DPA1; around 450 for DPB1. The T cell repertoires of around 730 subjects were profiled by immunosequencing and related to cytomegalovirus serostatus. In the later analysis, no new phenotypic data were used to find candidate immune exposures; instead, reliance was placed on TCR beta sequences and their occurrence across donors. Every repertoire in the discovery cohort had been generated on one and the same sequencing platform. The study combined high-throughput TCR immunosequencing, statistical association of individual TCRs with disease status, and machine learning to predict cytomegalovirus infection status. Of the 300 to 450 genotyped donors, about 80% fell in the genetic ancestry cluster associated with self-reported Caucasian donors. The study was designed to test whether signatures of past pathogen exposure could be identified by cataloging public T cell receptors. Broader findings and caveats from the paper: Across donors, most TCR sequences were observed very rarely, whereas some public TCRs were present in many individuals. In a later analysis, TCR association rates were found to vary across HLA loci, with the most associated TCRs seen for DRB1 alleles and the fewest for HLA-C alleles. The study listed 150 to 200 TCR beta chains as associated with cytomegalovirus. According to the authors, the approach could potentially be generalized to other disease states and immunological phenotypes. Compared with the approximately 710-donor mean, donors in an Asian-associated ancestry cluster had fewer N-insertions in productive TCRs, according to a later genetic analysis. In a later analysis, several top co-occurrence clusters were reported to appear linked to parvovirus B19, influenza, CMV and Epstein-Barr virus. Some IMGT-functional V segments, including TRBV6-2 and TRBV6-3, could not be distinguished by the 87-base-pair reads and were therefore excluded. In a later analysis, HLA-associated TCR beta chains showed more clonal expansion and lower generation probabilities than non-associated chains that were equally common. When HLA alleles, especially DR and DQ, strongly co-occurred, attributing TCR associations to individual alleles was difficult. The sequencing pipeline was judged likely to have produced a cluster of highly shared sequence variants as a technical artifact. V-gene and J-gene trimming of TCR beta chains was associated with a missense DCLRE1C variant in a later genetic analysis, and the association was replicated in an independent cohort. A further reported finding was that TCR beta sequences accurately predicted the HLA-A and HLA-B alleles for most subjects in the first cohort. Presence/absence analyses assumed roughly uniform sequencing depth across donors, an assumption that may not hold. In an earlier analysis of several hundred of the donors, most TCR beta V segments were observed in productive rearrangements about 90% or about 30% of the time, broadly matching IMGT annotations. Because counts were too low, about 18 rarely observed V segments, including chromosome 9 orphons, were excluded from the earlier analysis of several hundred of the donors. This cohort had only TCR beta chains sequenced, and the lack of alpha or paired-chain data limited which features could be detected. Correlated functional status among segregating V segments might be attributable to linkage disequilibrium, but an unknown experimental factor could not be ruled out. For the cohort, immune exposure information was limited to CMV serostatus. Three of the identified cytomegalovirus-associated TCR beta chains were confirmed in vitro to be specific for cytomegalovirus antigens. In a later analysis, most CMV-associated TCR beta chains were found to appear HLA-restricted, with HLA associations seemingly driven largely by CMV exposure. Specific HLA alleles were associated with some 15,000 TCR beta sequences at a false discovery rate of 0.05 in a later analysis. The classifier was reported to diagnose cytomegalovirus status with high specificity and sensitivity in both the original and validation cohorts. Because HLA typing was unavailable for some donors at each locus, only the typed subset was used in association tests.

The cohort consisted of some 670 healthy bone marrow donors. At the time of sampling, all cohort members were nominally healthy, though unrecorded immune exposures were likely present. The donor tested CMV seronegative, placing the donor among the 350 to 400 seronegative members of the cohort. A peripheral blood sample was collected from each donor, and TCR beta sequencing was performed on peripheral blood mononuclear cells. The Qiagen DNeasy Blood Extraction Kit was used to extract genomic DNA from the blood cell samples. To prepare the library, the immunoSEQ multiplex PCR assay was applied. For the multiplex PCR, a mixture combining 60 forward primers for TCR Vbeta segments and 13 reverse primers for TCR Jbeta segments was used. Amplification of the CDR3 region of rearranged TCR beta genes was performed with a multiplex PCR assay on genomic DNA. The Illumina HiSeq System was used to sequence the amplified TCR beta libraries as 87-base-pair reads. On the authors' methods: A later analysis tallied 70 million to 100 million unique TCR beta chains across the approximately 670 repertoires, and approximately 9.9 million of those chains were shared by two or more donors. Raw reads were error-corrected and collapsed into unique sequences by a nearest-neighbor algorithm in which closely related sequences were merged to remove PCR and sequencing errors. To assign V, D and J gene segments, CDR3 sequences were aligned to IMGT reference sequences. For a sequence to be retained, a match of at least six nucleotides to both a V gene segment and a J gene segment was required. A rearrangement was called productive if the CDR3 had no stop codons and remained in frame with V and J, and every other rearrangement was called non-productive. CDR3 was defined according to IMGT convention as the region running from the second conserved V-encoded cysteine to the conserved J-encoded phenylalanine. The earlier analysis of roughly 590 of the donors excluded sequences that lacked an unambiguous match to a single V gene segment. In an earlier analysis of approximately 550 of the donors, V segments were called functional above 56.7% productive rearrangements and were called segregating when the between-donor standard deviation exceeded 5%. A statistical classification framework was developed to diagnose cytomegalovirus status using the catalog of TCR beta chain sequences. A later analysis assigned V and J genes by comparing TCR nucleotide sequences with IMGT/GENE-DB human TR gene sequences. The TCRdist pipeline was used in a later analysis to assign CDR3 sequences and most-parsimonious VDJ recombination scenarios. In a later analysis, each TCR beta chain was defined by its CDR3 amino acid sequence together with its V-gene family, and reads without a unique V-gene family were excluded. A later analysis removed roughly 590 highly shared, low-generation-probability nucleotide sequences to deal with suspected cross-contamination and a sequencing artifact. A later analysis calculated a clonal expansion index for each public chain from normalized within-repertoire ranks of inferred template counts. In a later analysis, generation probabilities were computed using a VDJ recombination model fitted to out-of-frame rearrangements, and the results were checked against IGoR. Hypergeometric tests were used in a later analysis to score TCR-TCR, TCR-HLA and TCR-CMV co-occurrence, with a repertoire-size bias correction applied to the TCR pairs. To estimate false discovery rates, a later analysis permuted the HLA or CMV assignments 20 times. In a later analysis, co-occurring TCRs were grouped with DBSCAN, and TCRdist sequence similarity was added when clustering was performed within HLA-allele-positive subsets. Repertoires with fewer than 30,000 or more than 120,000 public chains, plus five repertoires with anomalous nucleotide sharing, were excluded from co-occurrence clustering. As stored in TCRdb, this immuneACCESS dataset retains in-frame rearrangements with V and J assigned. A fraction of the clones does not appear; measured against another copy, unresolved V genes explain less than half of the discrepancy, and the remainder lacks a known reason. For V, J and clone size, that table is used; D and trimming come from the DNA. The sample table shows 95,000 to 150,000 clones, and roughly 80% are seen once. Together, the top ten hold 4% to 5% of the sample.

As concerns this clone: Its recognized antigen is unknown. No clone much larger than this one lies a single base away; base qualities are absent.

V ends up 5 bases short and J 3 bases short, with an unmatched junction base count of 14. CDR1 and CDR2, per the germline V gene, are SGHTA and FQGNSA. From the cysteine through the phenylalanine, the CDR3 covers 17 amino acids. The entry retains the CDR3 DNA only, 51 bases that are in frame from base 1. The TCR originated in a woman in her forties in good health and CMV-seronegative. The material sequenced was PBMCs. The V and J genes are TRBV7-2 and TRBJ2-7, and TRBD2 matches 9 of the central bases. The CDR3 region: CASSRTGGGALFYEQYF. The nucleotide sequence reads TGTGCCAGCAGCCGCACGGGCGGGGGGGCTCTTTTCTACGAGCAGTACTTC.